The source of this T cell receptor (beta chain) is a study of blood T cell repertoires in COVID-19 (dated by TCRdb to about 2020). In the study overall: The collaborator samples originated in the United States, Italy and Spain and spanned the acute and convalescent phases of COVID-19. The material from the prospective study consisted of cDNA or gDNA derived from T cells, B-cell-depleted T cells, or PBMCs. Deeply sampled blood TCRbeta repertoires from subjects exposed to, actively infected with, or recovered from COVID-19 were included in the dataset. A freely available public database, intended as a resource for researchers studying the immune response to SARS-CoV-2, is where the repertoires were released. The samples were drawn from the first 160 participants of the ongoing ImmuneRACE study and from 1,200 or so subjects provided by 6 global collaborators. The sample metadata nearly always contained a de-identified subject ID, COVID-19 status, age in years and sex. Where available, HLA class I and class II types were taken from metadata supplied by the sample provider and were not determined by assay-based typing. Beyond this particular receptor, the publication reports: The amount of clinical and demographic metadata varied by source and participant and was provided uncurated.

Each collaborating institution followed its own protocols to collect whole blood in K2EDTA tubes. Collaborator samples were shipped for TCRbeta analysis as frozen whole blood, isolated PBMCs, or DNA extracted from either sample type. As to this clone: Its cognate antigen has yet to be identified. Qualities for individual bases were not recorded, and no much larger clone is one base off.

TCRbeta CDR3 regions were amplified from genomic DNA using the immunoSEQ Assay, a bias-controlled multiplex PCR. In the original analysis: The number of nucleated cells in each sample was estimated from the amplification of reference gene primers within the assay. Sequence reads were collapsed and filtered to measure the absolute abundance of every unique TCRbeta CDR3 rearrangement. For each sample, productive Simpson clonality was calculated by taking the square root of Simpson's diversity index across productive rearrangements. In its TCRdb copy, this immuneACCESS table keeps in-frame sequences only and misses some clones. Where compared with another copy, unresolved V genes explain less than half of these, and the others have no known cause. V, J and clone size are those of that table, while D and trimming were read from the DNA. The table for this sample lists more than 110,000 clones; around 78% of them were counted only once. Jointly, the top ten make up around 4.2% of the sample.

Sequences LGHDT (CDR1) and YNNKEL (CDR2) are obtained from the germline V gene (reference sequence). The CDR3 has 17 amino acids, counting the end cysteine and phenylalanine. Only CDR3 DNA is held: 51 bases, read in frame from base 1. Trimming removed 4 bases from V and 5 bases from J; the gene matches leave 12 bases unexplained. Specimen: peripheral blood. This receptor was taken from a woman aged 80 or over with active or convalescent COVID-19. The V and J segments used are TRBV3-1 (or the pseudogene TRBV3-2) and TRBJ2-2; TRBD1 aligns with 8 central bases. The nucleotide sequence is given as TGTGCCAGCAGCCCCCGACCGGGACAGGTGCGGACCGGGGAGCTGTTTTTT. Its translation is CASSPRPGQVRTGELFF.